This TCR beta chain was found in a study of cytomegalovirus exposure and HLA in healthy donors. Healthy bone marrow donors supplied every sample. CDR1 and CDR2 from the germline V gene are MGHRA and YSYEKL. J gave up 5 bases and V 1 base, and 8 bases lay outside the gene matches. This CDR3 contains 16 residues. It was with 60 Vbeta and 13 Jbeta primers that the PCR ran. TCRdb's copy holds only in-frame clones and misses some; the assay was immunoSEQ multiplex PCR. The profile shows 75,000 to 90,000 clones, under 80% of them singletons. This clonotype was sampled from a human donor in good health. The sample was PBMCs. This sequence joins TRBV4-1 and TRBJ1-2, with TRBD1 matching 9 bases. The DNA of the CDR3 is TGCGCCAGCAGCCAAGTCATACAGGGGGCGAGATATGGCTACACCTTC. The encoded protein is CASSQVIQGARYGYTF.